A selection of T cell receptor beta chains follows, all from one sample in a study of blood T cell repertoires in COVID-19. Sequencing used immunoSEQ multiplex PCR; TCRdb keeps in-frame clones, though not all of them. The sample holds 150,000 to 170,000 clones, around 80% seen once. Sequencing was performed on PBMCs or T cells enriched from blood (not recorded which). Receptor source: a man aged 45 to 65 who had recovered from COVID-19. Each CDR3 is given with its conserved first and last residue. A D gene is named only where the DNA matches it firmly. The size entry is marked missing in some rows and otherwise reads once, few, many or a size class.

j_gene | v_gene | d_gene | abundance | CDR3nt | CDR3aa
TRBJ2-7 | TRBV7-2 | NA | NA | TGTGCCAGCAGCTTAGTGGCTGGGGAGAACCCGGCCTACGAGCAGTACTTC | CASSLVAGENPAYEQYF
TRBJ2-7 | TRBV14 | NA | NA | TGTGCCAGCAGCCAAGTGGGCAGGGAATCCTACGAGCAGTACTTC | CASSQVGRESYEQYF
TRBJ1-2 | TRBV5-3 | NA | once | TGTGCCAGAAGCTTTTTATTATTTGGCAAGATCTATGGCTACACCTTC | CARSFLLFGKIYGYTF
TRBJ2-3 | TRBV18 | TRBD2 | NA | TGTGCCAGCTCACCACCGGGACTAGCGGGGGGGCTTGGAGATACGCAGTATTTT | CASSPPGLAGGLGDTQYF
TRBJ1-1 | TRBV29-1 | NA | NA | TGCAGCGTTGTCCGTAGTCTGAACACTGAAGCTTTCTTT | CSVVRSLNTEAFF
TRBJ1-3 | TRBV19 | NA | NA | TGTGCCAGTAGTCCGGGACACGGAGGAAACACCATATATTTT | CASSPGHGGNTIYF
TRBJ1-6 | TRBV19 | NA | NA | TGTGCCAGTAGTCCGGAGGTATTTGGGAATTCACCCCTCCACTTT | CASSPEVFGNSPLHF
TRBJ1-2 | TRBV19 | NA | NA | TGTGCCAGTTCCGACGGTAAGGGGTATGGCTACACCTTC | CASSDGKGYGYTF
TRBJ2-1 | TRBV6-2/TRBV6-3 | TRBD2 | NA | TGTGCCAGCAGTTTCGGGGGGTACAGCGACAATGAGCAGTTCTTC | CASSFGGYSDNEQFF
TRBJ1-1 | TRBV7-9 | NA | NA | TGTGCCAGCAGCCGGGAGGGTTTTGGGAACACTGAAGCTTTCTTT | CASSREGFGNTEAFF
TRBJ2-3 | TRBV27 | TRBD2 | NA | TGTGCCAGCAGTTTATCGCCGGCGGGGGGTATAGATACGCAGTATTTT | CASSLSPAGGIDTQYF
TRBJ1-4 | TRBV9 | TRBD1 | NA | TGTGCCAGCAGCGCTAGGACAGGACAAAATGAAAAACTGTTTTTT | CASSARTGQNEKLFF
TRBJ1-4 | TRBV6-4 | TRBD1 | NA | TGTGCCACGCGGGACAGACAGGGACCGGCTAATGAAAAACTGTTTTTT | CATRDRQGPANEKLFF
TRBJ1-1 | TRBV2 | NA | NA | TGTGCCAGCAGTCGGAGGGACCTGGTGAACACTGAAGCTTTCTTT | CASSRRDLVNTEAFF
TRBJ2-2 | TRBV18 | TRBD1 | NA | TGTGCCAGCTCAGCAGGGGGCGCAAGCACCGGGGAGCTGTTTTTT | CASSAGGASTGELFF
TRBJ1-1 | TRBV15 | NA | NA | TGTGCCACCAGTATTGACAGCCTGAGGCGGGCTTTCTTT | CATSIDSLRRAFF
TRBJ1-6 | TRBV3-1/TRBV3-2 | TRBD1 | NA | TGTGCCAGCAGCCAGGACAGGGGCAATTCACCCCTCCACTTT | CASSQDRGNSPLHF
TRBJ2-2 | TRBV3-1/TRBV3-2 | TRBD1 | NA | TGTGCCAGCCAAGGACAGGGGGCGAGAACCGGGGAGCTGTTTTTT | CASQGQGARTGELFF
TRBJ1-5 | TRBV12-3/TRBV12-4 | TRBD1 | NA | TGTGCCAGCACCCTACAGGGGAATCAGCCCCAGCATTTT | CASTLQGNQPQHF
TRBJ2-5 | TRBV6-4 | TRBD1 | few | TGTGCCAGCACCATGGACAGGGGGTGGAGAGAGACCCAGTACTTC | CASTMDRGWRETQYF
TRBJ1-2 | TRBV4-3 | NA | NA | TGCGCCAGCAGCCGACTTAACCACCCTGAAGAATGTAACCTATTTTTTAACTATGGCTACACCTTC | CASSRLNHPEECNLFFNYGYTF
TRBJ1-1 | TRBV4-1 | TRBD1 | few | TGCGCCAGCAGCCCAACCAGGGACAGGGCCAGAGACACTGAAGCTTTCTTT | CASSPTRDRARDTEAFF
TRBJ1-6 | TRBV6-6 | TRBD1 | NA | TGTGCCAGCAGTCCGTCCGGGACAGCTATCTATAATTCACCCCTCCACTTT | CASSPSGTAIYNSPLHF
TRBJ1-4 | TRBV10-1 | NA | NA | TGCGCCAGCGGAGGAGGGACTAACTTT | CASGGGTNF
TRBJ2-2 | TRBV5-4 | NA | NA | TGTGCCAGCAGCCCCCAGGGGATCGGGGAGCTGTTTTTT | CASSPQGIGELFF
TRBJ2-2 | TRBV5-1 | NA | NA | TGCGCCAGCAGCCTGGTGAGTGACGGGGAGCTGTTTTTT | CASSLVSDGELFF
TRBJ1-1 | TRBV18 | TRBD1 | NA | TGTGCCAGCTCACGGGACAGGACCATTAGGACTGAAGCTTTCTTT | CASSRDRTIRTEAFF
TRBJ1-2 | TRBV10-3 | NA | once | TGTGCCATCAGTGAGCAGATTGGCTACACCTTC | CAISEQIGYTF
TRBJ2-5 | TRBV5-1 | NA | NA | TGCGCCAGCAGCTTGGGAGTGTCTTACCAAGAGACCCAGTACTTC | CASSLGVSYQETQYF
TRBJ1-6 | TRBV18 | TRBD1 | few | TGTGCCAGCTCACCCCTTGACAGGGATTCACCCCTCCACTTT | CASSPLDRDSPLHF
TRBJ1-1 | TRBV4-1 | NA | NA | TGCGCCAGCAGCCAATTCGCGGAGATGAACACTGAAGCTTTCTTT | CASSQFAEMNTEAFF
TRBJ2-7 | TRBV30 | NA | NA | TGTGCCTGGAGTGTTGGAGACAGGACCTACGAGCAGTACTTC | CAWSVGDRTYEQYF
TRBJ2-2 | TRBV5-4 | TRBD2 | NA | TGTGCCAGCAGCTTGGCCGGGGGGGGCTTCACCGGGGAGCTGTTTTTT | CASSLAGGGFTGELFF
TRBJ1-1 | TRBV19 | NA | few | TGTGCCAGTAGGGGAGGACACCGGAACACTGAAGCTTTCTTT | CASRGGHRNTEAFF
TRBJ1-6 | TRBV30 | TRBD1 | NA | TGTGCCTGGATAGGGGGTTGTGGGACAGGGGTTTATAATTCACCCCTCCACTTT | CAWIGGCGTGVYNSPLHF
TRBJ1-2 | TRBV4-2 | TRBD1 | NA | TGTGCCAGCAGCCAAACCGGGACAGAGGGCGGCTACACCTTC | CASSQTGTEGGYTF
TRBJ1-2 | TRBV9 | TRBD1 | NA | TGTGCCAGCAGCATTGGACAGGCTATCTATGGCTACACCTTC | CASSIGQAIYGYTF
TRBJ2-1 | TRBV5-8 | TRBD2 | NA | TGTGCCAGCAGCAAGGGACTAGCTGTGGATGAGCAGTTCTTC | CASSKGLAVDEQFF
TRBJ1-1 | TRBV30 | NA | NA | TGTGCCGGCAGGGGATCCACTGAAGCTTTCTTT | CAGRGSTEAFF
TRBJ2-2 | TRBV25-1 | TRBD1 | NA | TGTGCCAGCATAGGGACAGCGAACACCGGGGAGCTGTTTTTT | CASIGTANTGELFF
TRBJ1-6 | TRBV2 | NA | NA | TGTGCCAGCAAATCGGACAGTAATAATTCACCCCTCCACTTT | CASKSDSNNSPLHF